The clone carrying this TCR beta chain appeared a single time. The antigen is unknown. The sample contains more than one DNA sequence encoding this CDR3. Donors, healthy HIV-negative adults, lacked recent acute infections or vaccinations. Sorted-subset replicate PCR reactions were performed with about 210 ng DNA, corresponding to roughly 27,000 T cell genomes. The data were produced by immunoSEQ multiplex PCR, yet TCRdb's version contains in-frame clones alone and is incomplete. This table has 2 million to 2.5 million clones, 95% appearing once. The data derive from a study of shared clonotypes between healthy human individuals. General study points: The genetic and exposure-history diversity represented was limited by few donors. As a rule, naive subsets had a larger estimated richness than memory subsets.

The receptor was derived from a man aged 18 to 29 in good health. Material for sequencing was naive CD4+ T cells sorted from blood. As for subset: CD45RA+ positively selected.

In nucleotides, the CDR3 is TGTGCCAGCAGTCCAGCGGGGGGGGCCTACGAGCAGTACTTC. Translated: CASSPAGGAYEQYF. The chain is built from TRBV6-5 and TRBJ2-7; 10 positions agree with TRBD2. This CDR3 has 14 residues. The germline V gene has CDR1 MNHEY and CDR2 SVGAGI. V lost 5 bases to trimming and J lost 2 bases; unmatched junction nucleotides: 3.